Presented here are 31 T cell receptor beta chains from one specimen sequenced in a study of T cell responses to AZD1222 COVID-19 vaccine. TCRdb's table, derived via immunoSEQ multiplex PCR, lists solely in-frame clones and lacks some. The repertoire holds 140,000 to 150,000 clones, with 85% to 95% as singletons. The specimen was peripheral blood, collected on day 0 of MenACWY control vaccination. These receptors came from an adult in good health.

CDR3 sequence: CASSLAGNTYEQYF. The CDR3 region has the DNA TGTGCCAGCAGTTTAGCGGGGAACACCTACGAGCAGTACTTC. V and J are TRBV6-5 and TRBJ2-7, with 8 bases that match TRBD2. From germline, CDR1 is MNHEY and CDR2 SVGAGI. V lost 4 bases and J lost 2; bases outside the gene matches: 4. This CDR3 is built from 14 residues.

This chain uses TRBV5-1 with TRBJ1-4; no reliable D call. The CDR3 is made up of 12 amino acids. V was trimmed by 4 bases and J by 14 bases, leaving 15 bases between them. Germline V gene sequence: CDR1 SGHRS, CDR2 YFSETQ. CDR3 coding DNA: TGCGCCAGCAGCCCGGAAGGGAGGGCGCTGTTTTTT. This translates into CASSPEGRALFF. Filled out from reference TRBV5-1 and TRBJ1-4, the complete variable domain reads KAGVTQTPRYLIKTRGQQVTLSCSPISGHRSVSWYQQTPGQGLQFLFEYFSETQRNKGNFPGRFSGRQFSNSRSEMNVSTLELGDSALYLCASSPEGRALFFGSGTQLSVL.

The J gene is TRBJ1-1, the V gene TRBV24-1; D perhaps matches TRBD1 (5 bases). V was trimmed by 7 bases and J by 2 bases, leaving 10 bases between them. Germline-derived CDR1 and CDR2 are KGHDR and SFDVKD. CDR3 length: 13 amino acids. CDR3 nucleotides: TGTGCCACCAGCTACGGACACAACACTGAAGCTTTCTTT. Translation: CATSYGHNTEAFF.

The chain joins TRBV4-2 to TRBJ1-1; D is unclear. V dropped 4 bases and J dropped 5 bases, with 17 bases sitting between them. The germline CDR1 and CDR2 sequences are LGHNA and YNFKEQ. There are 15 residues in the CDR3. The CDR3 DNA follows: TGTGCCAGCAGCCGCAACAGCGTCCTTTCTACTGAAGCTTTCTTT. Residues: CASSRNSVLSTEAFF.

The chain uses TRBV24-1 and TRBJ2-7, with 9 bases fitting TRBD1. Per the germline V gene, CDR1 is KGHDR and CDR2 is SFDVKD. The CDR3 covers 16 residues. The junction had 6 bases not matched to a gene; V was cut back by 4 bases and J by 0 bases. The CDR3 coding sequence is TGTGCCACCAGTGACCCCGGGACAGGGAGCTCCTACGAGCAGTACTTC. Residues: CATSDPGTGSSYEQYF.

About this clone itself: It may be a read error: a sequence one base away is much more abundant. The CDR3 reads CAWSVSGELFF. The CDR3, as DNA: TGTGCCTGGAGTGTCTCCGGGGAGCTGTTTTTT. V usage is TRBV30 and J usage is TRBJ2-2; unclear D gene. The CDR3 sequence is 11 residues long. Trimming pared 0 bases from V and 6 bases from J, leaving 2 bases between. The germline V gene encodes CDR1 GTSNPN and CDR2 SVGIG (reference sequence).

The CDR3 nucleotides are TGCGCCAGCAGCCGCAAGGACATCTCCGTGGACGAGCAGTACTTC. It encodes CASSRKDISVDEQYF. The genes are TRBV4-1 and TRBJ2-7; D perhaps matches TRBD1 (5 bases). This CDR3 is 15 amino acids long. CDR1 and CDR2 (germline): MGHRA, YSYEKL. With 4 bases removed from V and 5 bases from J, the gap between germline ends came to 18 bases.

V usage is TRBV9 and J usage is TRBJ2-1; the match to TRBD2 covers 10 bases. Germline V CDR1 and CDR2: SGDLS, YYNGEE. This CDR3 spans 15 amino acids. J gave up 3 bases and V 2 bases, and 2 bases lay outside the gene matches. The CDR3 loop is CASSVLAGDYNEQFF. CDR3 DNA: TGTGCCAGCAGCGTCCTAGCGGGGGACTACAATGAGCAGTTCTTC.

The rearrangement uses TRBV5-4 and TRBJ2-2; D gene unclear. CDR3 length equals 14 residues. Trimming cost V 1 base and J 1 base, with 5 bases left between them. Germline V gives CDR1 SGHNT, CDR2 YYREEE (reference sequence). The CDR3 DNA follows: TGTGCCAGCAGCTTGTCACAGAACACCGGGGAGCTGTTTTTT. Its protein is CASSLSQNTGELFF.

The table lists this clone with a few counts. The genes are TRBV7-2 and TRBJ2-5, with TRBD2 identical over 7 bases. With V trimmed by 5 bases and J by 2 bases, 14 bases remained unmatched. This CDR3 has 17 amino acids. Germline assignment: CDR1 SGHTA and CDR2 FQGNSA. CDR3 sequence: CASSPIGGGGRQETQYF. The CDR3 DNA is TGTGCCAGCAGCCCGATTGGGGGGGGAGGCCGACAAGAGACCCAGTACTTC.

The J gene is TRBJ1-1, the V gene TRBV6-5, with D hard to call. From germline, CDR1 is MNHEY and CDR2 SVGAGI. The CDR3 length is 14 residues. V lost 0 bases to trimming and J lost 1 base, with 6 bases between them. The CDR3 spells CASSYSTGNTEAFF. The CDR3 DNA reads TGTGCCAGCAGTTACTCGACCGGGAACACTGAAGCTTTCTTT.

The CDR3 DNA follows: TGTGCCAGTAGTACAGGGACAGGGGGCTACGAGCAGTACTTC. It specifies CASSTGTGGYEQYF. The genes are TRBV19 and TRBJ2-7; 11 bases are a match to TRBD1. CDR1 is LNHDA, CDR2 SQIVND, per germline (reference sequence). The CDR3 has 14 residues. V trimming: 4 bases; J trimming: 3 bases; junction bases outside the gene matches: 2.

CDR3 DNA sequence: TGTGCCAGCAGCCTCCTGGGTGAAAAACTGTTTTTT. Its translation: CASSLLGEKLFF. The V and J genes are TRBV3-1 (or the pseudogene TRBV3-2) and TRBJ1-4; D unclear. Germline V CDR1 and CDR2: LGHDT, YNNKEL (reference sequence). Trimming took off 4 bases at V and 7 bases at J, with 7 bases between the two ends. The CDR3 has 12 amino acids.

V gene TRBV15 combines with J gene TRBJ2-3; D is perhaps TRBD2 (6 bases). This CDR3 has 16 amino acids. CDR1 and CDR2 (germline): LNHNV, YYDKDF (reference sequence). Trimming removed 1 base at V and 4 bases at J, with 15 bases between. This chain's CDR3 is CATSRVGTQGADTQYF. The CDR3 coding sequence is TGTGCCACCAGCAGAGTAGGGACTCAAGGGGCAGATACGCAGTATTTT.

The chain is built from TRBV6-1 and TRBJ1-2; D might be TRBD1 (5 bases). CDR1 and CDR2 from the germline V gene are MNHNS and SASEGT. Trimming stripped 2 bases from V and 4 bases from J, with 14 bases between. The CDR3 is made up of 15 amino acids. CDR3: CASSENRFYFYGYTF. The CDR3 DNA reads TGTGCCAGCAGTGAAAACAGGTTTTATTTCTATGGCTACACCTTC.

The chain couples TRBV7-9 to TRBJ1-4; 7 bases are shared with TRBD1. The J segment lost 5 bases and the V segment lost 1 base, leaving 4 bases of the junction unmatched. Germline-derived CDR1 and CDR2 are SEHNR and FQNEAQ (reference sequence). The CDR3 has 15 residues. The chain's CDR3 is CASSLVAGGNEKLFF. The DNA for the CDR3 is TGTGCCAGCAGCTTAGTGGCAGGGGGAAATGAAAAACTGTTTTTT. The complete variable domain, with remaining parts taken from reference TRBV7-9 and TRBJ1-4, reads DTGVSQNPRHKITKRGQNVTFRCDPISEHNRLYWYRQTLGQGPEFLTYFQNEAQLEKSRLLSDRFSAERPKGSFSTLEIQRTEQGDSAMYLCASSLVAGGNEKLFFGSGTQLSVL.

This rearrangement joins TRBV7-2 to TRBJ2-2, with 13 bases identical to TRBD2. The CDR3 spans 16 residues. Per germline, CDR1 SGHTA and CDR2 FQGNSA. V gave up 5 bases and J gave up 5 bases; unmatched junction bases: 5. CDR3 sequence: CASSIPGLAGTGELFF. DNA of the CDR3: TGTGCCAGCAGCATCCCGGGACTAGCGGGAACCGGGGAGCTGTTTTTT.

The V call is TRBV29-1, the J call TRBJ2-7; D remains unclear. This CDR3 has 15 amino acids. The V gene lost 4 bases and the J gene lost 4 bases, with 20 bases spanning the gap. The V gene's germline CDR1 is SQVTM and CDR2 ANQGSEA. The CDR3 nucleotides are TGCAGCGTTGCAGACCGAGACACGTCGCGTTACGAGCAGTACTTC. It encodes CSVADRDTSRYEQYF.

The chain couples TRBV7-8 to TRBJ2-7; D unclear. Between the trimmed V and J ends, which lost 1 base and 3 bases, there was a span of 10 bases. The length of the CDR3 is 14 residues. The germline V gene has CDR1 SGHVS and CDR2 FQNEAQ. The CDR3 DNA is TGTGCCAGCAGCTTAGGGGGTTTAGTCTACGAGCAGTACTTC. Translation gives CASSLGGLVYEQYF. The full variable domain, with the rest looked up from reference TRBV7-8 and TRBJ2-7, is GAGVSQSPRYKVAKRGQDVALRCDPISGHVSLFWYQQALGQGPEFLTYFQNEAQLDKSGLPSDRFFAERPEGSVSTLKIQRTQQEDSAVYLCASSLGGLVYEQYFGPGTRLTVT.

CDR3 nucleotides: TGTGCCAGCAGCAAAATCTTAAAGGACAGTGGCTACACCTTC. Translation: CASSKILKDSGYTF. V usage is TRBV6-5 and J usage is TRBJ1-2; possible D gene TRBD1, 6 bases. The CDR3 runs 14 residues. Germline V gene sequence: CDR1 MNHEY, CDR2 SVGAGI. V was pared by 6 bases and J by 7 bases, with 18 bases between.

The chain links TRBV5-1 to TRBJ1-3, with D possibly TRBD1 on 5 matching bases. Trimming stripped 0 bases from V and 2 bases from J, with 9 bases between. The CDR3 is made up of 15 amino acids. The germline V gene encodes CDR1 SGHRS and CDR2 YFSETQ. DNA for the CDR3: TGCGCCAGCAGCTTGGAACAGGTAGCTGGAAACACCATATATTTT. Its protein product is CASSLEQVAGNTIYF. Together with reference TRBV5-1 and TRBJ1-3, the CDR3 gives the full variable domain: KAGVTQTPRYLIKTRGQQVTLSCSPISGHRSVSWYQQTPGQGLQFLFEYFSETQRNKGNFPGRFSGRQFSNSRSEMNVSTLELGDSALYLCASSLEQVAGNTIYFGEGSWLTVV.

The chain links TRBV27 to TRBJ2-7; TRBD1 matches at 8 bases. The germline CDR1 and CDR2 sequences are MNHEY and SMNVEV (reference sequence). CDR3 length: 12 residues. The V gene end was trimmed by 6 bases and the J gene end by 2 bases; junction bases not matched to a gene: 0. The DNA of the CDR3 is TGTGCCAGCAGGGGACAGGCCTACGAGCAGTACTTC. Amino acids: CASRGQAYEQYF.

The rearrangement links TRBV2 to TRBJ1-5; no reliable D call. Trimming pared 8 bases from V and 2 bases from J, leaving 7 bases between. This CDR3 spans 12 amino acids. Germline V lookup: CDR1 SNHLY, CDR2 FYNNEI. CDR3: CASEGGNQPQHF. In nucleotides, the CDR3 is TGTGCCAGCGAGGGTGGCAATCAGCCCCAGCATTTT.

CDR3 nucleotides: TGTGCCAGCAGTTCTGGGCTGAACAGAGAAGCTTTCTTT. This sequence encodes CASSSGLNREAFF. The chain uses TRBV12-3 or TRBV12-4 and TRBJ1-1; no reliable D call. The CDR3 is 13 amino acids. Trimming left V 4 bases short and J 8 bases short, with 14 bases between.

This chain links TRBV19 with TRBJ1-6; the D gene is possibly TRBD1 (5 bases). Trimming cost V 10 bases and J 6 bases, with 13 bases left between them. The CDR3 has 13 amino acids. Germline CDR1 is LNHDA and CDR2 is SQIVND (reference sequence). Here the CDR3 reads CATGGGINSPLHF. Written as DNA, the CDR3 is TGTGCCACCGGGGGGGGGATTAATTCACCCCTCCACTTT.

As to this clone: This may stem from a read error, because a much larger clone lies one nucleotide away. Other DNA sequences within the sample encode an identical CDR3. The chain recombines TRBV5-6 with TRBJ1-4, with D unclear. The V gene lost 5 bases and the J gene lost 8 bases, with 19 bases spanning the gap. The germline CDR1 and CDR2 sequences are SGHDT and YYEEEE. The CDR3 contains 15 residues. CDR3 DNA: TGTGCCAGCAGTTTGTTCTCCCCAAAAGCGGAAAAACTGTTTTTT. As protein: CASSLFSPKAEKLFF.

The gene calls are TRBV7-9 and TRBJ1-6, with unresolved D. The CDR3 consists of 14 residues. The germline gives CDR1 SEHNR, CDR2 FQNEAQ (reference sequence). Trimming shortened V by 3 bases and J by 10 bases, and 13 bases separated the two germline ends. This CDR3 is CASSLSGVRSPLHF. In DNA, the CDR3 is TGTGCCAGCAGCTTGTCCGGGGTACGGTCACCCCTCCACTTT.

This clone was picked up one time. The CDR3 DNA reads TGTGCCAGTAGTATAGAAGGGGCCCTCATGGGCTACACCTTC. This gives the protein CASSIEGALMGYTF. The chain uses TRBV19 and TRBJ1-2; D is perhaps TRBD1 (5 bases). Germline CDR1 reads LNHDA; CDR2 reads SQIVND (reference sequence). V was clipped by 0 bases and J by 8 bases, with 13 bases between them. The CDR3 is made up of 14 amino acids.

The V call is TRBV19, the J call TRBJ2-3; TRBD2 aligns across 7 bases. J was trimmed by 0 bases and V by 7 bases; bases with no gene match: 10. The CDR3 runs 16 residues. The germline gives CDR1 LNHDA, CDR2 SQIVND (reference sequence). The CDR3 DNA reads TGTGCCAGTAAGCCCCCGAGCGGGAAGAGCACAGATACGCAGTATTTT. Protein product: CASKPPSGKSTDTQYF.

This chain links TRBV6-5 with TRBJ2-7, with D possibly being TRBD1 or TRBD2 (5 bases each). This CDR3 spans 15 amino acids. CDR1 and CDR2 from the germline V gene are MNHEY and SVGAGI. Trimming shortened V by 6 bases and J by 2 bases, and 17 bases separated the two germline ends. CDR3 bases: TGTGCCAGCAGGGAGACCGGGACCCCACCCTACGAGCAGTACTTC. It yields the protein CASRETGTPPYEQYF.

The rearrangement links TRBV7-3 to TRBJ1-2, with 11 positions matching TRBD1. The germline V gene encodes CDR1 SGHTA and CDR2 FQGTGA. The CDR3 runs 15 residues. After removal of 0 bases from V and 5 bases from J, the junction contained 2 bases not matched to a gene. The CDR3 loop reads CASSLTGTGGYGYTF. The CDR3 DNA reads as TGTGCCAGCAGCTTAACGGGGACAGGGGGGTATGGCTACACCTTC.